A selection of T cell receptor beta chains follows, all from one sample in a study of CD8 T cell repertoires and HIV-1 epitope variants. The antigens of these receptors remain unknown. Sequencing used immunoSEQ multiplex PCR; TCRdb keeps in-frame clones, though not all of them. The sample contains 5,200 or so clones, around two thirds of which appear only once. Input material: cultured CD8+ T cells derived from PBMCs. These receptor sequences come from a male donor with HIV. Both conserved end residues are part of each CDR3. D genes are given only for firm matches. Clone size is stated in some rows and not others, as once, few, many or a class when expanded.

abundance: .
j_gene: TRBJ1-2
d_gene: .
v_gene: TRBV28
len: 15
CDR3aa: CASSLSGGDLYGYTF
CDR3nt: TGTGCCAGCAGTTTAAGTGGGGGGGACTTATATGGCTACACCTTC

abundance: .
j_gene: TRBJ2-1
d_gene: TRBD2
v_gene: TRBV28
len: 14
CDR3aa: CASRSGSNYNEQFF
CDR3nt: TGTGCCAGCAGGAGCGGGAGTAACTACAATGAGCAGTTCTTC

abundance: .
j_gene: TRBJ2-7
d_gene: .
v_gene: TRBV7-6
len: 13
CDR3aa: CASSFGETYEQYF
CDR3nt: TGTGCCAGCAGCTTTGGGGAAACCTACGAGCAGTACTTC

abundance: .
j_gene: TRBJ1-1
d_gene: .
v_gene: TRBV18
len: 16
CDR3aa: CASSPTEAGGRFEAFF
CDR3nt: TGTGCCAGCTCTCCTACTGAGGCCGGGGGGCGGTTTGAAGCTTTCTTT

abundance: .
j_gene: TRBJ2-7
d_gene: TRBD1
v_gene: TRBV19
len: 15
CDR3aa: CASSIAGQGAYEQYF
CDR3nt: TGTGCCAGTAGCATTGCGGGACAGGGGGCCTACGAGCAGTACTTC

abundance: once
j_gene: TRBJ2-5
d_gene: TRBD1
v_gene: TRBV27
len: 19
CDR3aa: CASSSTTTTQGAKGETQYF
CDR3nt: TGTGCCAGCAGTTCCACGACAACCACACAGGGGGCGAAGGGCGAGACCCAGTACTTC

abundance: .
j_gene: TRBJ1-2
d_gene: TRBD1
v_gene: TRBV28
len: 16
CDR3aa: CASSSGGTAANYGYTF
CDR3nt: TGTGCCAGCAGTAGTGGGGGGACAGCTGCTAACTATGGCTACACCTTC

abundance: .
j_gene: TRBJ2-1
d_gene: .
v_gene: TRBV29-1
len: 14
CDR3aa: CSVGPDSFGNEQFF
CDR3nt: TGCAGCGTTGGGCCCGATAGTTTTGGTAATGAGCAGTTCTTC

abundance: .
j_gene: TRBJ2-4
d_gene: .
v_gene: TRBV5-6
len: 16
CDR3aa: CASSLAQGRAKNIQYF
CDR3nt: TGTGCCAGCAGCTTGGCTCAGGGTAGAGCCAAAAACATTCAGTACTTC

abundance: .
j_gene: TRBJ2-3
d_gene: .
v_gene: TRBV6-5
len: 13
CDR3aa: CASSYRVADTQYF
CDR3nt: TGTGCCAGCAGTTACAGGGTAGCAGATACGCAGTATTTT

abundance: once
j_gene: TRBJ2-6
d_gene: TRBD1
v_gene: TRBV27
len: 15
CDR3aa: CASRDRGAGANVLTF
CDR3nt: TGTGCCAGCAGGGACAGGGGTGCCGGGGCCAACGTCCTGACTTTC

abundance: few
j_gene: TRBJ2-6
d_gene: .
v_gene: TRBV7-8
len: 16
CDR3aa: CASSAEDKAGANVLTF
CDR3nt: TGTGCCAGCAGTGCCGAAGACAAGGCTGGGGCCAACGTCCTGACTTTC

abundance: medium-sized
j_gene: TRBJ2-2
d_gene: .
v_gene: TRBV6-5
len: 13
CDR3aa: CASSSDSTGELFF
CDR3nt: TGTGCCAGCAGCTCGGACAGCACCGGGGAGCTGTTTTTT

abundance: once
j_gene: TRBJ2-1
d_gene: TRBD1
v_gene: TRBV11-2
len: 14
CDR3aa: CASSGQGAVFEQFF
CDR3nt: TGTGCCAGCAGTGGACAGGGGGCAGTGTTTGAGCAGTTCTTC

abundance: .
j_gene: TRBJ1-1
d_gene: TRBD1
v_gene: TRBV11-2
len: 13
CDR3aa: CASSVTGATEAFF
CDR3nt: TGTGCCAGCAGCGTCACAGGGGCCACTGAAGCTTTCTTT

abundance: .
j_gene: TRBJ2-7
d_gene: .
v_gene: TRBV6-4
len: 12
CDR3aa: CASTPYPWEQYF
CDR3nt: TGTGCCAGCACCCCTTACCCCTGGGAGCAGTACTTC

abundance: .
j_gene: TRBJ2-3
d_gene: TRBD1
v_gene: TRBV30
len: 14
CDR3aa: CAGDRGGGTDTQYF
CDR3nt: TGTGCCGGCGACAGGGGGGGAGGGACAGATACGCAGTATTTT

abundance: few
j_gene: TRBJ1-5
d_gene: .
v_gene: TRBV27
len: 13
CDR3aa: CASSFGGNQPQHF
CDR3nt: TGTGCCAGCAGTTTCGGGGGGAATCAGCCCCAGCATTTT

abundance: once
j_gene: TRBJ2-1
d_gene: .
v_gene: TRBV4-2
len: 17
CDR3aa: CASSQDGDSGSYNEQFF
CDR3nt: TGTGCCAGCAGCCAAGATGGGGACTCGGGCTCCTACAATGAGCAGTTCTTC

abundance: few
j_gene: TRBJ2-2
d_gene: .
v_gene: TRBV27
len: 12
CDR3aa: CASSHPGSQLFF
CDR3nt: TGTGCCAGCAGTCATCCGGGAAGTCAGCTGTTTTTT

abundance: few
j_gene: TRBJ2-1
d_gene: TRBD2
v_gene: TRBV7-6
len: 18
CDR3aa: CASSLRRLAGGSNNEQFF
CDR3nt: TGTGCCAGCAGCTTACGGCGGCTAGCGGGGGGGTCCAACAATGAGCAGTTCTTC

abundance: .
j_gene: TRBJ1-2
d_gene: TRBD1
v_gene: TRBV5-8
len: 13
CDR3aa: CASSPQGAYGYTF
CDR3nt: TGTGCCAGCAGCCCACAGGGGGCTTATGGCTACACCTTC

abundance: large
j_gene: TRBJ1-5
d_gene: .
v_gene: TRBV6-5
len: 15
CDR3aa: CASSGGQGIHQPQHF
CDR3nt: TGTGCCAGCAGTGGGGGGCAGGGGATACATCAGCCCCAGCATTTT

abundance: .
j_gene: TRBJ2-1
d_gene: .
v_gene: TRBV28
len: 15
CDR3aa: CASSPREGRVNEQFF
CDR3nt: TGTGCCAGCAGTCCCCGAGAGGGGCGGGTCAATGAGCAGTTCTTC

abundance: .
j_gene: TRBJ2-1
d_gene: .
v_gene: TRBV5-6
len: 13
CDR3aa: CASSSADSHEQFF
CDR3nt: TGTGCCAGCAGTTCCGCCGACAGCCATGAGCAGTTCTTC

abundance: few
j_gene: TRBJ2-5
d_gene: .
v_gene: TRBV15
len: 15
CDR3aa: CATSDGEEGIETQYF
CDR3nt: TGTGCCACCAGCGACGGTGAAGAGGGGATAGAGACCCAGTACTTC

abundance: .
j_gene: TRBJ2-7
d_gene: .
v_gene: TRBV4-3
len: 15
CDR3aa: CASSQDLTLNYEQYF
CDR3nt: TGCGCCAGCAGCCAAGATCTGACATTGAACTACGAGCAGTACTTC

abundance: few
j_gene: TRBJ2-1
d_gene: .
v_gene: TRBV13
len: 14
CDR3aa: CASSSGGPYNEQFF
CDR3nt: TGTGCCAGCAGCTCCGGGGGACCCTACAATGAGCAGTTCTTC

abundance: .
j_gene: TRBJ1-5
d_gene: TRBD1
v_gene: TRBV6-5
len: 14
CDR3aa: CATSGGVRNQPQHF
CDR3nt: TGTGCCACATCAGGGGGCGTTCGCAATCAGCCCCAGCATTTT

abundance: once
j_gene: TRBJ2-2
d_gene: .
v_gene: TRBV11-3
len: 15
CDR3aa: CASSLTNTATGELFF
CDR3nt: TGTGCCAGCAGCTTAACTAACACAGCGACCGGGGAGCTGTTTTTT

abundance: once
j_gene: TRBJ2-2
d_gene: .
v_gene: TRBV7-6
len: 16
CDR3aa: CASSLGVPGGTGELFF
CDR3nt: TGTGCCAGCAGCTTAGGTGTCCCCGGGGGCACCGGGGAGCTGTTTTTT

abundance: once
j_gene: TRBJ2-2
d_gene: .
v_gene: TRBV6-5
len: 13
CDR3aa: CASSRDVTGELFF
CDR3nt: TGTGCCAGCAGCCGGGACGTCACCGGGGAGCTGTTTTTT

abundance: .
j_gene: TRBJ1-5
d_gene: .
v_gene: TRBV21-1
len: 16
CDR3aa: CASSTLTFFSNQPQHF
CDR3nt: TGTGCCAGCAGCACTTTGACCTTTTTCAGCAATCAGCCCCAGCATTTT

abundance: few
j_gene: TRBJ1-2
d_gene: TRBD1
v_gene: TRBV5-6
len: 15
CDR3aa: CASSPGQGVDYGYTF
CDR3nt: TGTGCCAGCAGCCCGGGACAGGGGGTCGACTATGGCTACACCTTC

abundance: .
j_gene: TRBJ2-7
d_gene: .
v_gene: TRBV5-1
len: 13
CDR3aa: CASSLEPPYEQYF
CDR3nt: TGCGCCAGCAGCCTGGAACCACCCTACGAGCAGTACTTC

abundance: .
j_gene: TRBJ2-2
d_gene: .
v_gene: TRBV25-1
len: 16
CDR3aa: CASSEVGLQNTGELFF
CDR3nt: TGTGCCAGCAGTGAAGTGGGACTGCAGAACACCGGGGAGCTGTTTTTT

abundance: once
j_gene: TRBJ2-1
d_gene: TRBD2
v_gene: TRBV9
len: 15
CDR3aa: CASRETSGSANEQFF
CDR3nt: TGTGCCAGCAGAGAGACTAGCGGGAGTGCCAATGAGCAGTTCTTC

abundance: large
j_gene: TRBJ2-2
d_gene: TRBD1
v_gene: TRBV25-1
len: 14
CDR3aa: CASSDGTATGELFF
CDR3nt: TGTGCCAGCAGTGACGGGACAGCCACCGGGGAGCTGTTTTTT

abundance: .
j_gene: TRBJ2-3
d_gene: TRBD2
v_gene: TRBV2
len: 16
CDR3aa: CASSALAGGITDTQYF
CDR3nt: TGTGCCAGCAGTGCCCTAGCGGGGGGGATCACAGATACGCAGTATTTT

abundance: .
j_gene: TRBJ2-7
d_gene: .
v_gene: TRBV6-5
len: 14
CDR3aa: CASSYGQLSYEQYF
CDR3nt: TGTGCCAGCAGTTACGGACAGTTATCCTACGAGCAGTACTTC

abundance: .
j_gene: TRBJ2-5
d_gene: TRBD1
v_gene: TRBV19
len: 15
CDR3aa: CASSGTRGFDGAQYF
CDR3nt: TGTGCCAGTAGTGGGACCAGGGGGTTCGATGGGGCCCAGTACTTC

abundance: .
j_gene: TRBJ1-2
d_gene: TRBD1
v_gene: TRBV5-8
len: 15
CDR3aa: CASSLGQGIPYGYTF
CDR3nt: TGTGCCAGCAGCCTGGGACAGGGAATTCCTTATGGCTACACCTTC

abundance: .
j_gene: TRBJ2-7
d_gene: TRBD2
v_gene: TRBV10-1
len: 13
CDR3aa: CASGGSGSYEQYF
CDR3nt: TGCGCCAGTGGCGGGAGTGGGTCCTACGAGCAGTACTTC

abundance: .
j_gene: TRBJ2-1
d_gene: TRBD1
v_gene: TRBV27
len: 17
CDR3aa: CASSLIFPDRGRDEQFF
CDR3nt: TGTGCCAGCAGTTTAATTTTCCCGGACAGGGGAAGAGATGAGCAGTTCTTC

abundance: .
j_gene: TRBJ1-6
d_gene: .
v_gene: TRBV27
len: 16
CDR3aa: CASSATQQGGGSPLHF
CDR3nt: TGTGCCAGTTCCGCGACGCAACAGGGAGGTGGTTCACCCCTCCACTTT

abundance: .
j_gene: TRBJ2-1
d_gene: TRBD2
v_gene: TRBV7-3
len: 20
CDR3aa: CASSRVLAGGNPDFYNEQFF
CDR3nt: TGTGCCAGCAGCCGAGTACTAGCGGGGGGAAATCCGGACTTTTACAATGAGCAGTTCTTC

abundance: .
j_gene: TRBJ1-5
d_gene: .
v_gene: TRBV4-2
len: 15
CDR3aa: CASSQEGETNQPQHF
CDR3nt: TGTGCCAGCAGCCAAGAAGGGGAAACCAATCAGCCCCAGCATTTT

abundance: .
j_gene: TRBJ2-3
d_gene: .
v_gene: TRBV12-5
len: 11
CDR3aa: CASGLSDTQYF
CDR3nt: TGTGCTAGTGGTTTATCAGATACGCAGTATTTT

abundance: .
j_gene: TRBJ1-3
d_gene: .
v_gene: TRBV30
len: 13
CDR3aa: CAWSLFSGNTIYF
CDR3nt: TGTGCCTGGAGTCTGTTCTCTGGAAACACCATATATTTT

abundance: .
j_gene: TRBJ1-1
d_gene: .
v_gene: TRBV19
len: 15
CDR3aa: CASSTRRGANTEAFF
CDR3nt: TGTGCCAGTAGTACTAGGAGGGGGGCGAACACTGAAGCTTTCTTT

abundance: .
j_gene: TRBJ2-5
d_gene: .
v_gene: TRBV9
len: 14
CDR3aa: CASSQTDYLETQYF
CDR3nt: TGTGCCAGCAGCCAAACCGACTACCTAGAGACCCAGTACTTC

abundance: .
j_gene: TRBJ2-3
d_gene: TRBD1
v_gene: TRBV7-6
len: 14
CDR3aa: CASSWQGGTDTQYF
CDR3nt: TGTGCCAGCAGCTGGCAGGGGGGCACAGATACGCAGTATTTT

abundance: .
j_gene: TRBJ1-1
d_gene: TRBD1
v_gene: TRBV4-1
len: 16
CDR3aa: CASSQDRTGMNTEAFF
CDR3nt: TGCGCCAGCAGCCAAGATAGGACAGGGATGAACACTGAAGCTTTCTTT

abundance: .
j_gene: TRBJ2-6
d_gene: .
v_gene: TRBV7-6
len: 18
CDR3aa: CASSPYVGGVSGANVLTF
CDR3nt: TGTGCCAGCAGCCCATATGTTGGAGGGGTCTCTGGGGCCAACGTCCTGACTTTC

abundance: .
j_gene: TRBJ1-1
d_gene: .
v_gene: TRBV28
len: 17
CDR3aa: CASSPRGMGASRTEAFF
CDR3nt: TGTGCCAGCAGCCCCCGGGGGATGGGGGCATCGAGAACTGAAGCTTTCTTT